The rows below give T cell receptor beta chains drawn from one sample of a study of T-cell reconstitution after alpha-beta-depleted transplantation in children. MiXCR was run by TCRdb on the PCR reads, yielding one entry per CDR3 protein. The sample includes 300,000 or so distinct CDR3 sequences, 20% to 30% of them seen just once. The sequenced sample was PBMCs, mostly from graft donor cells, obtained 180 days after TCRalphabeta/CD19-depleted stem cell transplant. Receptor source: a male patient aged 10-17 years who had a stem cell transplant for acute lymphoblastic leukemia, so the T cells may come from the graft donor. Both conserved end residues are part of each CDR3. A D gene is named only where the DNA matches it firmly. Only part of the rows carry a size: once, few, many, or a class if the clone is expanded.

V gene: TRBV7-2; D gene: TRBD1; clone size: NA; J gene: TRBJ1-2; CDR3 DNA: TGTGCCAGCAGCGCACAGGGGCTGGGGGATGGCTACACCTTC; CDR3 protein: CASSAQGLGDGYTF
V gene: TRBV20-1; D gene: NA; clone size: NA; J gene: TRBJ1-5; CDR3 DNA: TGCAGTGCTAGTTCCGGTGTATATAGCAATCAGCCCCAGCATTTT; CDR3 protein: CSASSGVYSNQPQHF
V gene: TRBV7-9; D gene: TRBD2; clone size: NA; J gene: TRBJ2-4; CDR3 DNA: TGTGCCAGCAGCTTAGGAGCGGGAGCAGCGGCCAAAAACATTCAGTACTTC; CDR3 protein: CASSLGAGAAAKNIQYF
V gene: TRBV9; D gene: NA; clone size: few; J gene: TRBJ2-7; CDR3 DNA: TGTGCCAGCAGCGTAGGGGGCGGATCGGAGCAGTACTTC; CDR3 protein: CASSVGGGSEQYF
V gene: TRBV5-1; D gene: NA; clone size: NA; J gene: TRBJ2-1; CDR3 DNA: TGCGCCAGCAGCTTGGATTTGGGGGCGGCTGAGCAGTTCTTC; CDR3 protein: CASSLDLGAAEQFF
V gene: TRBV19; D gene: NA; clone size: few; J gene: TRBJ1-1; CDR3 DNA: TGTGCCAGTAGCCTACCCACCCGGGGAGATGCTTTCTTT; CDR3 protein: CASSLPTRGDAFF
V gene: TRBV7-8; D gene: NA; clone size: NA; J gene: TRBJ2-6; CDR3 DNA: TGTGCCAGCAGCTTAGCGCTTAGGTTTTCCTCCTCTGGGGCCAACGTCCTGACTTTC; CDR3 protein: CASSLALRFSSSGANVLTF
V gene: TRBV9; D gene: NA; clone size: medium-sized; J gene: TRBJ1-6; CDR3 DNA: TGTGCCAGCAGCGGAGGTACAGGGACGTATTCACCCCTCCACTTT; CDR3 protein: CASSGGTGTYSPLHF
V gene: TRBV7-9; D gene: NA; clone size: NA; J gene: TRBJ1-5; CDR3 DNA: TGTGCCAGTCAGGGAAAGGGTAATCAGCCCCAGCATTTT; CDR3 protein: CASQGKGNQPQHF
V gene: TRBV7-9; D gene: NA; clone size: few; J gene: TRBJ2-3; CDR3 DNA: TGTGCCAGCAGCTTATACGTGGGCGCCTCAGATACGCAGTATTTT; CDR3 protein: CASSLYVGASDTQYF
V gene: TRBV7-2; D gene: NA; clone size: NA; J gene: TRBJ1-1; CDR3 DNA: TGTGCCAGCAGCGTACAGGGATGGAGCACTGAAGCTTTCTTT; CDR3 protein: CASSVQGWSTEAFF
V gene: TRBV29-1; D gene: TRBD1; clone size: NA; J gene: TRBJ1-1; CDR3 DNA: TGCAGCGTTGGTCAGGGGGCTCTGAACACTGAAGCTTTCTTT; CDR3 protein: CSVGQGALNTEAFF
V gene: TRBV18; D gene: NA; clone size: NA; J gene: TRBJ2-3; CDR3 DNA: TGTGCCAGCTCACCAGGATGGGATACGCAGTATTTT; CDR3 protein: CASSPGWDTQYF
V gene: TRBV7-2; D gene: TRBD2; clone size: NA; J gene: TRBJ2-7; CDR3 DNA: TGTGCCAGCCGCCCCCGCGGGAGTCTACACGAGCAGTACTTC; CDR3 protein: CASRPRGSLHEQYF
V gene: TRBV27; D gene: NA; clone size: NA; J gene: TRBJ1-1; CDR3 DNA: TGTGCCCCGATTCGGGGGGCCACTGAAGCTTTCTTT; CDR3 protein: CAPIRGATEAFF
V gene: TRBV9; D gene: NA; clone size: few; J gene: TRBJ2-4; CDR3 DNA: TGTGCCAGCAGCTTCGGAGGGTCTCCTTTAATTCAGTACTTC; CDR3 protein: CASSFGGSPLIQYF
V gene: TRBV7-9; D gene: NA; clone size: few; J gene: TRBJ2-3; CDR3 DNA: TGTGCCAGCAGCTTAGCGCGCGCACGGACAGATACGCAGTATTTT; CDR3 protein: CASSLARARTDTQYF
V gene: TRBV24-1; D gene: NA; clone size: NA; J gene: TRBJ1-2; CDR3 DNA: TGTGCCACCAGTGACCTACCGGGGGGTGGCTACACCTTC; CDR3 protein: CATSDLPGGGYTF
V gene: TRBV27; D gene: TRBD1; clone size: NA; J gene: TRBJ1-1; CDR3 DNA: TGTGCCAGCAGTTGGGGACAGGCTAACACTGAAGCTTTCTTT; CDR3 protein: CASSWGQANTEAFF
V gene: TRBV12-3/TRBV12-4; D gene: TRBD1; clone size: few; J gene: TRBJ2-7; CDR3 DNA: TGTGCCAGCAGTTCCGCCTCGGGACAGGGAAGCGAGCAGTACTTC; CDR3 protein: CASSSASGQGSEQYF
V gene: TRBV20-1; D gene: NA; clone size: NA; J gene: TRBJ2-4; CDR3 DNA: TGCAGTGCTAGCCGGCAGGGTGAGGACAAAAACATTCAGTACTTC; CDR3 protein: CSASRQGEDKNIQYF
V gene: TRBV6-2/TRBV6-3; D gene: TRBD2; clone size: few; J gene: TRBJ2-3; CDR3 DNA: TGTGCCAGCAGTTACTGGCGGGAGGTAGATACGCAGTATTTT; CDR3 protein: CASSYWREVDTQYF
V gene: TRBV3-1; D gene: TRBD1; clone size: NA; J gene: TRBJ1-1; CDR3 DNA: TGTGCCAGCAGTCGGGACAGGGGAGAGAGCGTGGGTTTCTTT; CDR3 protein: CASSRDRGESVGFF
V gene: TRBV7-8; D gene: TRBD2; clone size: NA; J gene: TRBJ2-5; CDR3 DNA: TGTGCCAGCAGCCATGCCGGGAGGACATGGGAGACCCAGTACTTC; CDR3 protein: CASSHAGRTWETQYF
V gene: TRBV7-2; D gene: NA; clone size: few; J gene: TRBJ2-1; CDR3 DNA: TGTGCCAGCAGCTTATACTACCGGGACCACTACAATGAGCAGTTCTTC; CDR3 protein: CASSLYYRDHYNEQFF
V gene: TRBV10-3; D gene: NA; clone size: NA; J gene: TRBJ2-7; CDR3 DNA: TGTGCCATCAGTGACCCGGTGGCTCACGAGCAGTACTTC; CDR3 protein: CAISDPVAHEQYF
V gene: TRBV5-1; D gene: TRBD1; clone size: few; J gene: TRBJ1-2; CDR3 DNA: TGCGCCAGCAGCACGCTGGACAGGGTTGACTATGGCTACACCTTC; CDR3 protein: CASSTLDRVDYGYTF
V gene: TRBV7-3; D gene: TRBD2; clone size: few; J gene: TRBJ2-2; CDR3 DNA: TGTGCCAGCAGCTTATGGGGACTAGAGTCCCCCGGGGAGCTGTTTTTT; CDR3 protein: CASSLWGLESPGELFF
V gene: TRBV12-3/TRBV12-4; D gene: NA; clone size: NA; J gene: TRBJ1-6; CDR3 DNA: TGTGCCAGCAGCCTCGGCCATGCTAGGGGGAGAAATTCACCCCTCCACTTT; CDR3 protein: CASSLGHARGRNSPLHF
V gene: TRBV19; D gene: TRBD1; clone size: few; J gene: TRBJ2-6; CDR3 DNA: TGTGCCAGTAGGGGACAGGCTGGGGCCAACGTCCTGACTTTC; CDR3 protein: CASRGQAGANVLTF
V gene: TRBV10-3; D gene: TRBD1; clone size: many; J gene: TRBJ2-1; CDR3 DNA: TGTGCCATCAGTGCGCTGGGACAGGTCTACAATGAGCAGTTCTTC; CDR3 protein: CAISALGQVYNEQFF
V gene: TRBV12-3/TRBV12-4; D gene: TRBD2; clone size: NA; J gene: TRBJ2-1; CDR3 DNA: TGTGCCAGCAGCCCCTTACGCGGGAGGGCCCTTTTCTACAATGAGCAGTTCTTC; CDR3 protein: CASSPLRGRALFYNEQFF
V gene: TRBV6-5; D gene: NA; clone size: NA; J gene: TRBJ2-7; CDR3 DNA: TGTGCCAGCCGCCGAGGGGCTGGGGGTTCGGGCGAGCAGTACTTC; CDR3 protein: CASRRGAGGSGEQYF
V gene: TRBV2; D gene: NA; clone size: few; J gene: TRBJ1-5; CDR3 DNA: TGTGCCAGCAGTGAAGGTCTTACTAGGGACCGCAATCAGCCCCAGCATTTT; CDR3 protein: CASSEGLTRDRNQPQHF
V gene: TRBV29-1; D gene: NA; clone size: few; J gene: TRBJ2-7; CDR3 DNA: TGCAGCGTTGGGCCGACGAAAGGCTTCTCCTACGAGCAGTACTTC; CDR3 protein: CSVGPTKGFSYEQYF
V gene: TRBV5-1; D gene: NA; clone size: many; J gene: TRBJ2-7; CDR3 DNA: TGCGCCAGCAGCTTTCTCAGGGACTACGAGCAGTACTTC; CDR3 protein: CASSFLRDYEQYF
V gene: TRBV15; D gene: NA; clone size: few; J gene: TRBJ1-4; CDR3 DNA: TGTGCCACCAGCAGAGTACCTGACAAAAAACTGTTTTTT; CDR3 protein: CATSRVPDKKLFF
V gene: TRBV6-1; D gene: TRBD1; clone size: few; J gene: TRBJ1-2; CDR3 DNA: TGTGCCAGCAGTACCACCGGGACAGCTAACTATGGCTACACCTTC; CDR3 protein: CASSTTGTANYGYTF
V gene: TRBV2; D gene: NA; clone size: NA; J gene: TRBJ2-1; CDR3 DNA: TGTGCCAGCAGTAAACTAGGGAGCTCCTACAATGAGCAGTTCTTC; CDR3 protein: CASSKLGSSYNEQFF
V gene: TRBV29-1; D gene: NA; clone size: NA; J gene: TRBJ2-1; CDR3 DNA: TGCAGCGTTCACTTGGTTGTCAGCTCCTACAATGAGCAGTTCTTC; CDR3 protein: CSVHLVVSSYNEQFF
V gene: TRBV6-5; D gene: TRBD2; clone size: few; J gene: TRBJ2-1; CDR3 DNA: TGTGCCAGCAGTAGCGGGAGCTTAAGCTCCTACAATGAGCAGTTCTTC; CDR3 protein: CASSSGSLSSYNEQFF
V gene: TRBV4-1; D gene: TRBD1; clone size: few; J gene: TRBJ2-1; CDR3 DNA: TGCGCCAGCAGCCTAGTCGGGACAGGGGTAGATGAGCAGTTCTTC; CDR3 protein: CASSLVGTGVDEQFF
V gene: TRBV27; D gene: NA; clone size: many; J gene: TRBJ2-1; CDR3 DNA: TGTGCCAGCAGTTTATCCCCATCTTCCTACAATGAGCAGTTCTTC; CDR3 protein: CASSLSPSSYNEQFF
V gene: TRBV4-2; D gene: TRBD1; clone size: NA; J gene: TRBJ2-1; CDR3 DNA: TGTGCCAGCAGCCGCCGTCAGGGGGACGGGTATGAGCAGTTCTTC; CDR3 protein: CASSRRQGDGYEQFF
V gene: TRBV5-1; D gene: TRBD2; clone size: few; J gene: TRBJ2-1; CDR3 DNA: TGCGCCAGCAGCTTAGCGGGAGCTCGGAACAATGAGCAGTTCTTC; CDR3 protein: CASSLAGARNNEQFF
V gene: TRBV29-1; D gene: TRBD1; clone size: NA; J gene: TRBJ2-7; CDR3 DNA: TGCAGCGTGCTGGGACAGTTAAGTTACGAGCAGTACTTC; CDR3 protein: CSVLGQLSYEQYF
V gene: TRBV20-1; D gene: NA; clone size: few; J gene: TRBJ1-6; CDR3 DNA: TGCAGTGCTTACCGCCAGGGGACCCCCCATTCACCCCTCCACTTT; CDR3 protein: CSAYRQGTPHSPLHF